The 29 T cell receptor beta chains in this list originate from one sample, sequenced in a study of shared clonotypes between healthy human individuals. Repertoires were generated with immunoSEQ multiplex PCR, while TCRdb's copy carries only in-frame clones and drops some. The table shows approximately 620,000 clones, with about 96% occurring only once. The specimen was naive CD4+ T cells sorted from blood. Subset of the sample: CD45RA+ positively selected. These receptors were taken from a woman in her twenties or thirties in good health.

J is TRBJ2-3 and V is TRBV4-1, with a weak D call TRBD2 (6 bases). There are 14 residues in the CDR3. V lost 7 bases and J lost 1, with 12 bases in between. Per the germline V gene, CDR1 is MGHRA and CDR2 is YSYEKL. CDR3 DNA: TGCGCCAGCAAGCTTGGGGAGGGCACAGATACGCAGTATTTT. Protein sequence: CASKLGEGTDTQYF.

This clone was detected only once. V is TRBV5-4 and J is TRBJ2-2; D may be TRBD1 (6 bases). This CDR3 has 17 residues. Deletions cut 0 bases from V and 1 base from J, with 13 bases between. Germline V gene data show CDR1 as SGHNT and CDR2 as YYREEE (reference sequence). CDR3 protein: CASSLEPGAENTGELFF. CDR3 coding DNA: TGTGCCAGCAGCTTGGAGCCAGGGGCCGAGAACACCGGGGAGCTGTTTTTT.

The DNA of the CDR3 is TGTGCCAGCAGCAATGGGACAGGGAATAGGAACACTGAAGCTTTCTTT. Encoded protein: CASSNGTGNRNTEAFF. The rearrangement links TRBV5-8 to TRBJ1-1; 9 bases match TRBD1. The J segment lost 1 base and the V segment lost 4 bases, leaving 8 bases of the junction unmatched. Germline V gene sequence: CDR1 SGHTS, CDR2 YDEGEE. This CDR3 is 16 amino acids long.

The chain has TRBV18 and TRBJ2-5; D is unresolved. The CDR3 has 16 amino acids. V dropped 1 base and J dropped 2 bases, with 14 bases sitting between them. From germline, CDR1 is KGHSH and CDR2 LQKENI. The CDR3 DNA reads as TGTGCCAGCTCACCACAGCTCTCGCTGGGTCAAGAGACCCAGTACTTC. Translating gives CASSPQLSLGQETQYF.

The chain is built from TRBV2 and TRBJ2-2; 7 bases match TRBD1. Germline values: CDR1 SNHLY, CDR2 FYNNEI. The CDR3 is 16 residues long. After removal of 5 bases from V and 0 bases from J, the junction contained 6 bases not matched to a gene. DNA for the CDR3: TGTGCCAGCAGTCTTACCGGGACAGCGAACACCGGGGAGCTGTTTTTT. This translates into CASSLTGTANTGELFF.

J is TRBJ2-5 and V is TRBV29-1, with D possibly TRBD1 on 8 matching bases. The J call may be incorrect, as the DNA end agrees better with TRBJ2-7. The CDR3 is made up of 12 amino acids. The germline V gene has CDR1 SQVTM and CDR2 ANQGSEA. The CDR3 nucleotides are TGCAGCGTTGAAACAGGGGGGGACGAGCAGTACTTC. Its translation is CSVETGGDEQYF.

This rearrangement joins TRBV5-1 to TRBJ2-7; 10 bases agree with TRBD1. J was trimmed by 3 bases and V by 2 bases; bases with no gene match: 5. Per the germline V gene, CDR1 is SGHRS and CDR2 is YFSETQ. The CDR3 spans 15 residues. Here the CDR3 DNA reads TGCGCCAGCAGCTTAGGACAGGGGGAGAACTACGAGCAGTACTTC. Protein sequence: CASSLGQGENYEQYF.

The V call is TRBV7-2, the J call TRBJ2-1; D is perhaps TRBD2 (6 bases). The germline CDR1 and CDR2 sequences are SGHTA and FQGNSA. Trimming left V 6 bases short and J 5 bases short, with 17 bases between. The CDR3 loop spans 15 amino acids. CDR3 DNA: TGTGCCAGCAGATTAAAGGGCCGGAGGGACAATGAGCAGTTCTTC. Its translation: CASRLKGRRDNEQFF.

The rearrangement uses TRBV18 and TRBJ1-1, with 7 bases identical to TRBD1. The CDR3 loop spans 14 amino acids. Germline assignment: CDR1 KGHSH and CDR2 LQKENI. After removal of 3 bases from V and 11 bases from J, the junction contained 12 bases not matched to a gene. The CDR3 DNA sequence: TGTGCCAGCTCACCCTCAACAGGGGCCTTGGGTGCTTTCTTT. This codes for CASSPSTGALGAFF.

J is TRBJ2-3 and V is TRBV29-1, with 9 nucleotides matching TRBD1. This CDR3 has 15 residues. CDR1 SQVTM and CDR2 ANQGSEA come from the germline V gene. V was pared by 3 bases and J by 5 bases, with 9 bases of the junction left unmatched. CDR3 coding DNA: TGCAGCGTTGAGCCCAGGACAGGGGTACTAGATACGCAGTATTTT. It is translated as CSVEPRTGVLDTQYF.

This clone was seen a few times. V and J are TRBV9 and TRBJ1-5, with 9 bases identical to TRBD1. In germline, CDR1 is SGDLS, CDR2 YYNGEE. This CDR3 spans 13 amino acids. The V and J ends lost 5 bases and 6 bases, in that order; junction bases with no gene match: 3. CDR3 in amino acids: CASSGQGIQPQHF. The DNA of the CDR3 is TGTGCCAGCAGTGGACAGGGGATTCAGCCCCAGCATTTT.

The V and J genes are TRBV27 and TRBJ1-2; 12 bases match TRBD1. Germline V CDR1 and CDR2: MNHEY, SMNVEV (reference sequence). This CDR3 region has 14 residues. Trimming at V came to 5 bases and at J to 8 bases, leaving 6 bases not matched to a gene. The CDR3 DNA follows: TGTGCCAGCAGTCCAGGGACAGGGGGCCTAGGCTACACCTTC. It is translated as CASSPGTGGLGYTF.

This CDR3 reads CASSESSGEETQYF. The CDR3 region has the DNA TGCGCCAGCAGTGAGTCGTCAGGCGAGGAGACCCAGTACTTC. The genes are TRBV10-1 and TRBJ2-5, with no clear D. Deletions cut 0 bases from V and 5 bases from J, with 10 bases between. Germline-derived CDR1 and CDR2 are WNHNN and SYGVQD (reference sequence). CDR3 length equals 14 residues.

V is TRBV27 and J is TRBJ1-5, with a tentative D call TRBD1 (6 bases). V lost 6 bases and J lost 10, with 16 bases in between. This CDR3 has 13 residues. The V gene's germline CDR1 is MNHEY and CDR2 SMNVEV (reference sequence). In DNA form, the CDR3 reads TGTGCCAGCAGACGACAGGTCCGGGGACCCCAGCATTTT. Protein product: CASRRQVRGPQHF.

The chain carries TRBV28 and TRBJ2-7, with unresolved D. The ends were cut back, 6 bases at V and 9 bases at J, with 24 bases in the middle. CDR1 and CDR2 (germline): MDHEN, SYDVKM. The CDR3 is 15 amino acids. The CDR3 is CASSSPKGLMLGQYF. The CDR3 DNA follows: TGTGCCAGCAGCTCCCCAAAAGGGTTAATGTTAGGGCAGTACTTC.

A note on this clone: Other DNA sequences within the sample encode an identical CDR3. The gene calls are TRBV5-1 and TRBJ1-4; D gene uncertain. CDR1 and CDR2 (germline): SGHRS, YFSETQ. The CDR3 spans 14 residues. The V and J ends lost 0 bases and 5 bases respectively, with 8 bases between them. The CDR3 reads CASSLGQGNEKLFF. CDR3 nucleotide sequence: TGCGCCAGCAGCTTGGGACAAGGGAATGAAAAACTGTTTTTT.

The V call is TRBV11-2, the J call TRBJ2-1; D is undetermined. Per the germline V gene, CDR1 is SGHAT and CDR2 is FQNNGV. Trimming removed 4 bases from V and 2 bases from J, with 9 bases in between. This CDR3 has 14 amino acids. This CDR3 reads CASSSQAPYNEQFF. The CDR3 coding sequence is TGTGCCAGCAGCTCCCAGGCACCCTACAATGAGCAGTTCTTC. The full variable domain, with the rest looked up from reference TRBV11-2 and TRBJ2-1, is EAGVAQSPRYKIIEKRQSVAFWCNPISGHATLYWYQQILGQGPKLLIQFQNNGVVDDSQLPKDRFSAERLKGVDSTLKIQPAKLEDSAVYLCASSSQAPYNEQFFGPGTRLTVL.

The chain's CDR3 is CASTADPNQPQHF. The CDR3 DNA reads as TGTGCCAGCACGGCAGACCCCAATCAGCCCCAGCATTTT. The genes are TRBV2 and TRBJ1-5; D uncertain. From germline, CDR1 is SNHLY and CDR2 FYNNEI. V lost 7 bases and J 3 bases, leaving 10 bases between the germline ends. The CDR3 is 13 amino acids.

The rearrangement uses TRBV9 and TRBJ2-7; the D is unclear. CDR1 is SGDLS, CDR2 YYNGEE, per germline. V was cut by 4 bases and J by 0 bases, with 14 bases left in between. The length of the CDR3 is 15 residues. The CDR3 is CASSPLDGPSYEQYF. The CDR3 nucleotides are TGTGCCAGCAGCCCCCTGGACGGACCCTCCTACGAGCAGTACTTC.

This clone has a handful of counts. The chain carries TRBV19 and TRBJ2-5; 7 bases are shared with TRBD1. Matching the DNA end better, TRBJ2-7 makes the J call doubtful. This CDR3 region has 14 residues. Germline V gene sequence: CDR1 LNHDA, CDR2 SQIVND (reference sequence). CDR3 coding DNA: TGTGCCAGTAGTGGGACAGCGAGCTCCTACGAGCAGTACTTC. Residues: CASSGTASSYEQYF.

The gene calls are TRBV7-9 and TRBJ2-7; 9 positions match TRBD1. Trimming cost V 3 bases and J 4 bases; bases outside gene matches: 7. The length of the CDR3 is 15 residues. Germline-derived CDR1 and CDR2 are SEHNR and FQNEAQ (reference sequence). Written as DNA, the CDR3 is TGTGCCAGCAGCTTTGATACAGGGGGCCGTTACGAGCAGTACTTC. The encoded protein is CASSFDTGGRYEQYF.

The chain joins TRBV9 to TRBJ2-1, with 7 nucleotides matching TRBD2. Germline V gene data show CDR1 as SGDLS and CDR2 as YYNGEE. The V and J ends lost 0 bases and 7 bases, in that order; junction bases with no gene match: 4. The CDR3 runs to 14 residues. CDR3 coding DNA: TGTGCCAGCAGCGTAGTGAGTAGCGGGAATGAGCAGTTCTTC. It codes for CASSVVSSGNEQFF.

This chain joins TRBV7-9 and TRBJ2-6, with a tentative D call TRBD2 (5 bases). The V gene's germline CDR1 is SEHNR and CDR2 FQNEAQ (reference sequence). This CDR3 contains 18 residues. The V end lost 4 bases, the J end lost 0 bases, and 16 bases lay between the germline ends. CDR3 sequence: CASSSWGAENSGANVLTF. DNA of the CDR3: TGTGCCAGCAGCTCGTGGGGAGCTGAAAACTCTGGGGCCAACGTCCTGACTTTC.

This chain connects TRBV5-1 to TRBJ1-1, with D possibly TRBD1 on 6 matching bases. Germline CDR1 reads SGHRS; CDR2 reads YFSETQ. This CDR3 is 12 amino acids long. V was shortened by 5 bases and J by 4 bases, with 9 bases between the two germline ends. The CDR3 loop reads CASRQGSTEAFF. For the CDR3, the DNA is TGCGCCAGCAGACAGGGTAGCACTGAAGCTTTCTTT.

The chain couples TRBV2 to TRBJ1-2, with D uncertain. CDR3 length: 13 residues. The V end lost 2 bases, the J end lost 1 base, and 5 bases lay between the germline ends. Germline V gene lookup returns CDR1 SNHLY and CDR2 FYNNEI. CDR3 nucleotide sequence: TGTGCCAGCAGTGAACAAAATAACTATGGCTACACCTTC. This codes for CASSEQNNYGYTF.

The genes are TRBV5-5 and TRBJ2-2; D is undetermined. The germline V gene has CDR1 SGHKS and CDR2 YYEKEE (reference sequence). Trimming left V 4 bases short and J 3 bases short, with 10 bases between. CDR3 length: 14 residues. CDR3: CASSRSLDTGELFF. DNA of the CDR3: TGTGCCAGCAGCAGATCTCTTGACACCGGGGAGCTGTTTTTT.

This sequence joins TRBV27 and TRBJ2-5; D is uncertain. The DNA end is a closer match to TRBJ2-7, so the J assignment may be wrong. Germline CDR1 MNHEY, CDR2 SMNVEV (reference sequence). The CDR3 contains 13 residues. The CDR3 region has the DNA TGTGCCAGCAGTTTCCGGAACTCCTACGAGCAGTACTTC. The encoded protein is CASSFRNSYEQYF.

J is TRBJ2-1 and V is TRBV15; D possibly corresponds to TRBD2 (6 bases). V was pared by 1 base and J by 6 bases, with 10 bases between. Germline CDR1 and CDR2: LNHNV and YYDKDF (reference sequence). The CDR3 extends over 14 amino acids. CDR3 loop: CATSRGGDSNEQFF. Here the CDR3 DNA reads TGTGCCACCAGCAGAGGGGGGGACTCCAATGAGCAGTTCTTC.

The genes are TRBV11-2 and TRBJ1-4; D uncertain. Trimming stripped 1 base from V and 4 bases from J, with 7 bases between. CDR3 length: 14 residues. Germline CDR1 reads SGHAT; CDR2 reads FQNNGV. The CDR3 is CASSLVLDNEKLFF. The CDR3 nucleotides read TGTGCCAGCAGCTTAGTTTTGGATAATGAAAAACTGTTTTTT.